The 20 T cell receptor beta chains presented below share a single source sample, sequenced in a study of shared clonotypes between healthy human individuals. Sequencing used immunoSEQ multiplex PCR; TCRdb keeps in-frame clones, though not all of them. This table has around 500,000 clones, about 85% appearing once. The sample comprised PBMCs. All receptors derive from a woman aged 40 to 49 in good health. Some clones in this sample may be carry-over from other donors' samples.

This sequence joins TRBV28 and TRBJ1-5; TRBD1 might be the D (6 bases). Germline CDR1 is MDHEN and CDR2 is SYDVKM. The CDR3 length is 16 residues. V shed 4 bases and J shed 7 bases, with 20 bases lying between them. The DNA for the CDR3 is TGTGCCAGCAGTTGGGTGCCGGCAGGGGCGAACCAGCCCCAGCATTTT. The encoded protein is CASSWVPAGANQPQHF.

V usage is TRBV5-4 and J usage is TRBJ2-7; 7 nucleotides agree with TRBD2. V shed 3 bases, J shed 1 base, and the junction held 10 bases outside the gene matches. Per germline, CDR1 SGHNT and CDR2 YYREEE (reference sequence). This CDR3 is built from 16 residues. The CDR3 nucleotides read TGTGCCAGCAGCTCCTTGGGCGGGAGCATTTCCTACGAGCAGTACTTC. Translated: CASSSLGGSISYEQYF.

This chain links TRBV6-6 with TRBJ2-1, with D possibly called TRBD1 or TRBD2 (5 bases each). Trimming stripped 2 bases from V and 3 bases from J, with 14 bases between. The germline V gene has CDR1 MNHNY and CDR2 SVGAGI (reference sequence). The CDR3 contains 16 residues. The CDR3 DNA reads TGTGCCAGCAGTTACAGGGGAGCCGGGGACTACAATGAGCAGTTCTTC. This codes for CASSYRGAGDYNEQFF.

The chain is built from TRBV19 and TRBJ1-5, with D maybe TRBD1 (5 bases). Germline V gene sequence: CDR1 LNHDA, CDR2 SQIVND (reference sequence). Trimming took 7 bases from V and 5 from J, leaving 18 bases between them. CDR3 length: 15 residues. The chain's CDR3 is CASTYPGGGDQPQHF. CDR3 in DNA: TGTGCCAGTACGTATCCGGGGGGAGGGGATCAGCCCCAGCATTTT.

The chain is built from TRBV5-5 and TRBJ2-7, with D perhaps TRBD2 (7 bases). The CDR3 loop spans 16 amino acids. Germline values: CDR1 SGHKS, CDR2 YYEKEE (reference sequence). Here the CDR3 DNA reads TGTGCAAGCGGGACCCGGACAGCCGCCGGCTCCTACGAGCAGTACTTC. This codes for CASGTRTAAGSYEQYF.

The genes are TRBV2 and TRBJ2-5; D could derive from TRBD1 or TRBD2 (5 bases each). The CDR3 totals 14 residues. Germline V gene lookup returns CDR1 SNHLY and CDR2 FYNNEI. V was trimmed by 6 bases and J by 1 base, leaving 12 bases between them. CDR3 in amino acids: CASRTDGVQETQYF. Written as DNA, the CDR3 is TGTGCCAGCAGGACAGACGGGGTCCAAGAGACCCAGTACTTC.

This rearrangement joins TRBV6-4 to TRBJ1-1; 7 bases are a match to TRBD1. The CDR3 runs 12 residues. Germline V gene sequence: CDR1 MRHNA, CDR2 SNTAGT. Germline trimming cut 7 bases from V and 6 bases from J; bases unmatched to any gene: 5. Here the CDR3 DNA reads TGTGCCAGCATTGGGACAGACCCTGAAGCTTTCTTT. It translates to CASIGTDPEAFF.

This clone has only one observation. The V call is TRBV15, the J call TRBJ2-7, with a tentative D call TRBD2 (5 bases). The CDR3 runs to 15 residues. Germline CDR1 LNHNV, CDR2 YYDKDF (reference sequence). The ends were cut back, 5 bases at V and 7 bases at J, with 21 bases in the middle. This chain's CDR3 is CATSGGKFTTGEQYF. The CDR3 DNA reads as TGTGCCACCAGCGGTGGAAAATTCACTACGGGAGAGCAGTACTTC.

About this clone: The same CDR3 can be traced to other DNA sequences in this sample. The chain combines TRBV7-3 with TRBJ2-1, with TRBD2 matching 8 bases. V trimming: 1 base; J trimming: 5 bases; junction bases outside the gene matches: 1. Germline CDR1 is SGHTA and CDR2 is FQGTGA. CDR3 size: 14 residues. CDR3 in DNA: TGTGCCAGCAGCTTAAGCGGGGGGAACAATGAGCAGTTCTTC. Its translation: CASSLSGGNNEQFF.

The CDR3, as DNA: TGTGCCAGCAGCTTATCTGGACAGGGAGTCAATGAGCAGTTCTTC. It is translated as CASSLSGQGVNEQFF. The rearrangement joins TRBV7-9 to TRBJ2-1, with 8 bases lining up with TRBD1. Germline CDR1 SEHNR, CDR2 FQNEAQ (reference sequence). V lost 2 bases to trimming and J lost 6 bases; unmatched junction nucleotides: 6. The CDR3 runs to 15 residues.

Note on this clone: The same CDR3 is also encoded by other DNA sequences in this sample. This sequence joins TRBV28 and TRBJ2-7, with D uncertain. Trimming shortened V by 2 bases and J by 1 base, and 9 bases separated the two germline ends. The CDR3 is 14 residues long. In germline, CDR1 is MDHEN, CDR2 SYDVKM. CDR3 sequence reads: CASSLVGQSYEQYF. As DNA, the CDR3 is TGTGCCAGCAGTTTAGTGGGCCAATCCTACGAGCAGTACTTC.

For the CDR3, the DNA is TGTGCCAGCATCGCGACGGGACAGACCTACGAGCAGTACTTC. Protein product: CASIATGQTYEQYF. J is TRBJ2-7 and V is TRBV28; TRBD1 matches 7 bases. Germline V CDR1 and CDR2: MDHEN, SYDVKM. This CDR3 comprises 14 residues. V lost 7 bases, J lost 2 bases, and 8 bases stayed unmatched.

This chain joins TRBV10-3 and TRBJ2-3; 16 bases agree with TRBD2. Per germline, CDR1 ENHRY and CDR2 SYGVKD. V shed 11 bases, J shed 5 bases, and the junction held 10 bases outside the gene matches. There are 16 residues in the CDR3. CDR3 amino acids: CASLPGTSGRGDTQYF. The CDR3 region has the DNA TGTGCCTCACTCCCGGGGACTAGCGGGAGGGGAGATACGCAGTATTTT.

This clone has at least ten counts. This rearrangement joins TRBV10-2 to TRBJ2-1; D might be TRBD2 (5 bases). The germline V and J ends were trimmed by 3 bases and 15 bases, with 18 bases remaining between them. Germline V gene sequence: CDR1 WSHSY, CDR2 SAAADI. The CDR3 runs to 13 residues. CDR3 residues: CASSDSRATAGFF. CDR3 nucleotide sequence: TGCGCCAGCAGTGACTCGAGGGCTACGGCAGGGTTCTTC.

This clone occurred once. The chain combines TRBV29-1 with TRBJ2-5; 7 nucleotides align to TRBD2. CDR3 length: 13 residues. V shed 8 bases, J shed 7 bases, and the junction held 13 bases outside the gene matches. Germline lookup yields CDR1 SQVTM and CDR2 ANQGSEA. CDR3 amino acids: CSSGEGAGGTQYF. The CDR3 DNA sequence: TGCAGCTCCGGGGAGGGCGCCGGGGGGACCCAGTACTTC. Full variable domain (remainder filled in from reference TRBV29-1 and TRBJ2-5): SAVISQKPSRDICQRGTSLTIQCQVDSQVTMMFWYRQQPGQSLTLIATANQGSEATYESGFVIDKFPISRPNLTFSTLTVSNMSPEDSSIYLCSSGEGAGGTQYFGPGTRLLVL.

V and J are TRBV2 and TRBJ2-7; 7 bases are shared with TRBD2. Germline V gene sequence: CDR1 SNHLY, CDR2 FYNNEI. V dropped 1 base and J dropped 4; count of bases not matched to a gene: 7. The CDR3 has 15 residues. Written as DNA, the CDR3 is TGTGCCAGCAGTGAAGGTGGTAGTAGCGGGTACGAGCAGTACTTC. Its protein product is CASSEGGSSGYEQYF.

The chain uses TRBV7-3 and TRBJ2-1; the match to TRBD2 covers 10 bases. CDR3 length: 15 residues. J lost 6 bases, V lost 1 base, and 3 bases had no gene match. Germline CDR1 and CDR2: SGHTA and FQGTGA. Here the CDR3 reads CASSLSSGRGNEQFF. DNA for the CDR3: TGTGCCAGCAGCTTAAGCAGCGGGAGGGGCAATGAGCAGTTCTTC.

This sequence joins TRBV10-3 and TRBJ2-3; no clear D gene. The CDR3 runs 16 residues. Trimming removed 0 bases at V and 0 bases at J, with 10 bases between. Germline lookup yields CDR1 ENHRY and CDR2 SYGVKD. DNA for the CDR3: TGTGCCATCAGTGAGTCAAGCGAACCTAGCACAGATACGCAGTATTTT. Translation gives CAISESSEPSTDTQYF.

On this clone itself: A single base is all that separates this from a far larger clone, so a read error is likely. Other DNA sequences in the sample encode the same CDR3. The chain recombines TRBV4-3 with TRBJ2-5; TRBD1 matches 8 bases. V lost 0 bases to trimming and J lost 8 bases; unmatched junction nucleotides: 11. The length of the CDR3 is 16 residues. The germline V gene has CDR1 LGHNA and CDR2 YSLEER. CDR3 amino acids: CASSQEAGTGGETQYF. The CDR3 nucleotides are TGCGCCAGCAGCCAAGAAGCCGGGACAGGCGGTGAAACCCAGTACTTC.

The J gene is TRBJ2-2, the V gene TRBV7-9; 8 bases line up with TRBD2. Germline trimming cut 10 bases from V and 4 bases from J; bases unmatched to any gene: 5. This CDR3 region has 13 residues. Germline CDR1 and CDR2: SEHNR and FQNEAQ (reference sequence). The CDR3 loop reads CATQREFTGELFF. CDR3 DNA sequence: TGTGCCACCCAGCGGGAGTTCACCGGGGAGCTGTTTTTT.